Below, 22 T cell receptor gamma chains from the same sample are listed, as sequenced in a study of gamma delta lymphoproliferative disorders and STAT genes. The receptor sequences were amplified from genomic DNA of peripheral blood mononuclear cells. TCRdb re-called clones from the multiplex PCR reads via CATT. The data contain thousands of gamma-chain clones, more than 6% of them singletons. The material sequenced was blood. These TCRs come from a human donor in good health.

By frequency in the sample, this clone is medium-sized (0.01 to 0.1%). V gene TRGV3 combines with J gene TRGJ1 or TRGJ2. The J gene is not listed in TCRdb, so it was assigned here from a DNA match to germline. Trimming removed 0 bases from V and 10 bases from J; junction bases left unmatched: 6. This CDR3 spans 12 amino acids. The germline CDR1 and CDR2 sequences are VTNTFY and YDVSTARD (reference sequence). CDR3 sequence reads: CATWDRLPKKLF. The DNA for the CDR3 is TGTGCCACCTGGGACAGGCTACCGAAGAAACTCTTT.

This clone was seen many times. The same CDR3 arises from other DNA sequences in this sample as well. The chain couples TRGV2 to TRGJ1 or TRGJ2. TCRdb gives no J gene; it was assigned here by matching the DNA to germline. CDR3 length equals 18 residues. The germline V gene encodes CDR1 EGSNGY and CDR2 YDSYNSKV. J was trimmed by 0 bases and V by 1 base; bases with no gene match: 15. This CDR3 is CATWDGPSPPSNYYKKLF. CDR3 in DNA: TGTGCCACCTGGGACGGTCCTTCGCCCCCTTCGAATTATTATAAGAAACTCTTT.

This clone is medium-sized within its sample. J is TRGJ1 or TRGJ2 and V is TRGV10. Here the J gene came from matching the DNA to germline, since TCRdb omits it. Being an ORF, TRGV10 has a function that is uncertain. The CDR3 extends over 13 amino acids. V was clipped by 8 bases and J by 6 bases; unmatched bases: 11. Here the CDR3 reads CAAWDPPPYKKLF. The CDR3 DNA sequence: TGTGCTGCGTGGGATCCTCCCCCTTATAAGAAACTCTTT.

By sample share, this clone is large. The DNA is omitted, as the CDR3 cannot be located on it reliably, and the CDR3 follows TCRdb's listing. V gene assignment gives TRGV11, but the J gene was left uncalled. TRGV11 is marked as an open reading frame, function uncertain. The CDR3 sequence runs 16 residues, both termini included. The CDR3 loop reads CTTVPAGLVLLGIKTF.

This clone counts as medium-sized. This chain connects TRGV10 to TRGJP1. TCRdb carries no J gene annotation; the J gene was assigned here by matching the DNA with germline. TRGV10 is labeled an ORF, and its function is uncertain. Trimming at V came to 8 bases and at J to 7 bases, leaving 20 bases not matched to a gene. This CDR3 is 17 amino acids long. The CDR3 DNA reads TGTGCTGCGTGGGATTCGCCATCCCCTTCCAGTGGTTGGTTCAAGATATTT. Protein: CAAWDSPSPSSGWFKIF.

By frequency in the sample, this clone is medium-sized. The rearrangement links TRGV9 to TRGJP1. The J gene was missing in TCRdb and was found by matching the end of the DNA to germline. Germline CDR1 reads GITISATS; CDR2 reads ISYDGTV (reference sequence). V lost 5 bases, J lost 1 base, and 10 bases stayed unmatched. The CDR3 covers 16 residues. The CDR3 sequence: CALWGGSFTTGWFKIF. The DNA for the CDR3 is TGTGCCTTGTGGGGAGGTTCCTTTACCACTGGTTGGTTCAAGATATTT.

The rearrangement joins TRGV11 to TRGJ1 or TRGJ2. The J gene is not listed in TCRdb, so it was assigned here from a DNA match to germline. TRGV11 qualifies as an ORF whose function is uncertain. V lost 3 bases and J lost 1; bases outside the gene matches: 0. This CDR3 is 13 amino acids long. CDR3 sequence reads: CACWIRNYYKKLF. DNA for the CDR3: TGTGCCTGCTGGATTAGGAATTATTATAAGAAACTCTTT.

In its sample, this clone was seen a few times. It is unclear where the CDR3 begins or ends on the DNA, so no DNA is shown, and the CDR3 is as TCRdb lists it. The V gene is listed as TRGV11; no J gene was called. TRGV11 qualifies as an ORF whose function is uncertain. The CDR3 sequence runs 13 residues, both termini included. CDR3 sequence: CTTVPAGLVKKLF.

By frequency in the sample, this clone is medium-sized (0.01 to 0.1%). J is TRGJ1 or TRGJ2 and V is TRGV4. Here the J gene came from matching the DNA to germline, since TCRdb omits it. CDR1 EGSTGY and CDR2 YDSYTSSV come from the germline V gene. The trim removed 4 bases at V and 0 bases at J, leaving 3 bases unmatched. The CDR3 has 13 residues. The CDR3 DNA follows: TGTGCCACCTGGGACCGGAATTATTATAAGAAACTCTTT. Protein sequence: CATWDRNYYKKLF.

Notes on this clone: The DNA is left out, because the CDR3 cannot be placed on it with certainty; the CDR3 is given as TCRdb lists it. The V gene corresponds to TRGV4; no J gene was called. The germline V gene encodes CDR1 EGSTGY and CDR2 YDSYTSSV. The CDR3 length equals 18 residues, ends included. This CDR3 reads CATWDNIIRNSLAVEQHF.

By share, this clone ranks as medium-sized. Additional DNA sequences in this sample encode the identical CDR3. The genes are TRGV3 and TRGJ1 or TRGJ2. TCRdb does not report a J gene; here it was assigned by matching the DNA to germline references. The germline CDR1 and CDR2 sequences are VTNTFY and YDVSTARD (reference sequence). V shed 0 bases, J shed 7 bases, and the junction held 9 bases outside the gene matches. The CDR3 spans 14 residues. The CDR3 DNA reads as TGTGCCACCTGGGACAGGCCGGATTGCTATAAGAAACTCTTT. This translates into CATWDRPDCYKKLF.

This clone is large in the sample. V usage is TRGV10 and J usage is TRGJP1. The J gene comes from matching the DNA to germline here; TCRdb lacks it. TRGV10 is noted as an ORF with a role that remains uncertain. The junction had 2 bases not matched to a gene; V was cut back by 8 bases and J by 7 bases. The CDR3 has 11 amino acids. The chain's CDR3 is CAAWDGWFKIF. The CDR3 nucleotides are TGTGCTGCGTGGGATGGTTGGTTCAAGATATTT.

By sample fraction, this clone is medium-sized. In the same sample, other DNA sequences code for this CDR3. The CDR3 spells CATWDRRYKKLF. The CDR3 nucleotides are TGTGCCACCTGGGACAGGCGTTATAAGAAACTCTTT. The chain links TRGV3 to TRGJ1 or TRGJ2. In the absence of a J gene in TCRdb, the DNA was matched to germline to assign it here. Germline V CDR1 and CDR2: VTNTFY, YDVSTARD (reference sequence). CDR3 size: 12 residues. Trimming cost V 0 bases and J 6 bases; bases outside gene matches: 2.

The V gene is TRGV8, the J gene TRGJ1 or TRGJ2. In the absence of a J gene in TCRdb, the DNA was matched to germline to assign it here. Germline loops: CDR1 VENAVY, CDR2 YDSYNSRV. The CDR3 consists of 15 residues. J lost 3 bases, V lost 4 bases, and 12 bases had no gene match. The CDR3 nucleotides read TGTGCCACCTGGGAGCCCAAGGGGCCTTATTATAAGAAACTCTTT. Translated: CATWEPKGPYYKKLF.

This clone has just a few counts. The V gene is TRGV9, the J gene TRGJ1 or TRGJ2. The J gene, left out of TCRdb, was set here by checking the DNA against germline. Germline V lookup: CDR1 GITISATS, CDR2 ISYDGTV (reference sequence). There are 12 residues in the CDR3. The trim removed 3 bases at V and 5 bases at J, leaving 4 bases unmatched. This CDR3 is CALWEPNYKKLF. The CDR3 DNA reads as TGTGCCTTGTGGGAGCCCAATTATAAGAAACTCTTT.

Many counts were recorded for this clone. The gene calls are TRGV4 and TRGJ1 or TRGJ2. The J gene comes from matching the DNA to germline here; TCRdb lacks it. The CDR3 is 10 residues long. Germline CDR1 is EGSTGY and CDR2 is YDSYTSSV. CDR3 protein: CARFYYKKLF. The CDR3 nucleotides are TGTGCGAGGTTTTATTATAAGAAACTCTTT.

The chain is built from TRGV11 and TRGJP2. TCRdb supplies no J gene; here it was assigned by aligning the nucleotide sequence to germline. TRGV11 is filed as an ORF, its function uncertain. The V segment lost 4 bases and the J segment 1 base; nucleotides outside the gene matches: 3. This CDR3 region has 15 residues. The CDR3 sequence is CACWISPSSDWIKTF. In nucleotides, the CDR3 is TGTGCCTGCTGGATTAGCCCTAGTAGTGATTGGATCAAGACGTTT.

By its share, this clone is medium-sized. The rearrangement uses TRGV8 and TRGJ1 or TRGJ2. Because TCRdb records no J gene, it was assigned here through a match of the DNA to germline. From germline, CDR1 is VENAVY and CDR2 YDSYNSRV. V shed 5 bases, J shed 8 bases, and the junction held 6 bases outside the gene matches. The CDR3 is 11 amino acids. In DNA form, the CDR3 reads TGTGCCACCTGGGGAGACAATAAGAAACTCTTT. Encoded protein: CATWGDNKKLF.

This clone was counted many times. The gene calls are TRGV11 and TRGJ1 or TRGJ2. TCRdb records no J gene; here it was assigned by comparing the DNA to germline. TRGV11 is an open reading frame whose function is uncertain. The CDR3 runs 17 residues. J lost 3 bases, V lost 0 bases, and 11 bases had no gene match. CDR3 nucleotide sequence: TGTGCCTGCTGGATTAGGCACACCGATCGACTTTATTATAAGAAACTCTTT. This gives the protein CACWIRHTDRLYYKKLF.

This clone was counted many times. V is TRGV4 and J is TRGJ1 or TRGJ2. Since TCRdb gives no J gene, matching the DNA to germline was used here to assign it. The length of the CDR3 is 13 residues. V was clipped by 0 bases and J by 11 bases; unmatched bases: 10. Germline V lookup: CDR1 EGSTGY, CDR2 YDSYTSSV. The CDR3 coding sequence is TGTGCCACCTGGGATGGGCCTTACATCGAGAAACTCTTT. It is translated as CATWDGPYIEKLF.

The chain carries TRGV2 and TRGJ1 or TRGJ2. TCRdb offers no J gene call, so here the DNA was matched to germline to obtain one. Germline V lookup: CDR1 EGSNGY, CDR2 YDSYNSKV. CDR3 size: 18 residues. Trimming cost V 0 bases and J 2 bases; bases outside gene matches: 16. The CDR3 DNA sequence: TGTGCCACCTGGGACGGGCCCCGAATTAATAACGATTATTATAAGAAACTCTTT. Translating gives CATWDGPRINNDYYKKLF.

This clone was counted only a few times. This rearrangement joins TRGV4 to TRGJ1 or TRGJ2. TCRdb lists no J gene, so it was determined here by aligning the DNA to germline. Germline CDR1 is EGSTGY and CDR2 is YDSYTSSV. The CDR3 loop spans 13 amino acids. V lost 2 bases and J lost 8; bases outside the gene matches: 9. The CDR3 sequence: CATWDVEMDKKLF. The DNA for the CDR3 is TGTGCCACCTGGGATGTGGAGATGGATAAGAAACTCTTT.